What follows are 16 T cell receptor beta chains derived from one specimen sequenced in a study of human T cells and chemical hapten exposure. Regarding time point: pre-sensitization, week 0. The treatment is: therapeutic diphenylcyclopropenone sensitization with weekly scalp DPC. TCRdb re-called the RACE reads with MiXCR, one entry per CDR3 protein. The profile shows about 87,000 distinct CDR3 sequences, 8% to 10% of them singletons. The sequences come from whole blood, collected in connection with sensitization to the hapten diphenylcyclopropenone (DPC). The receptors were gathered from a woman aged 40 to 50 with alopecia areata. Some clones in this sample may be carry-over from other donors' samples.

This clonotype was counted between two and nine times. V and J are TRBV15 and TRBJ1-2; D possibly corresponds to TRBD1 (6 bases). V was clipped by 1 base and J by 5 bases, with 8 bases between them. The germline V gene has CDR1 LNHNV and CDR2 YYDKDF (reference sequence). The CDR3 has 13 residues. CDR3 amino acids: CATSRVTGYGYTF. CDR3 nucleotides: TGTGCCACCAGCAGAGTAACAGGGTATGGCTACACCTTC.

This clonotype appeared a few times. The chain has TRBV7-9 and TRBJ2-2, with unresolved D. The germline CDR1 and CDR2 sequences are SEHNR and FQNEAQ (reference sequence). The CDR3 covers 13 residues. V lost 1 base to trimming and J lost 4 bases, with 4 bases between them. This chain's CDR3 is CASSLGATGELFF. The CDR3 DNA follows: TGTGCCAGCAGCTTAGGAGCCACCGGGGAGCTGTTTTTT.

This clonotype was recorded at least ten times. J is TRBJ2-7 and V is TRBV20-1, with TRBD2 identical over 10 bases. V lost 6 bases, J lost 2 bases, and 7 bases stayed unmatched. The length of the CDR3 is 14 residues. Germline CDR1 reads DFQATT; CDR2 reads SNEGSKA (reference sequence). CDR3 nucleotide sequence: TGCAGTGCCCCCAGCGGGGGGGCGGCCTACGAGCAGTACTTC. Encoded protein: CSAPSGGAAYEQYF.

This clonotype turned up a few times. The chain employs TRBV7-3 and TRBJ2-5; 9 nucleotides agree with TRBD2. The CDR3 loop spans 15 amino acids. Germline assignment: CDR1 SGHTA and CDR2 FQGTGA. V lost 2 bases and J lost 1; bases outside the gene matches: 2. The CDR3 DNA reads TGTGCCAGCAGCTTAGGCGGGGGGGCCCAAGAGACCCAGTACTTC. As protein: CASSLGGGAQETQYF.

This clonotype was found many times. The chain has TRBV6-2 or TRBV6-3 and TRBJ2-2; D is tentatively TRBD1 or TRBD2 (6 bases each). Trimming cost V 4 bases and J 10 bases, with 19 bases left between them. The CDR3 covers 15 residues. Germline-derived CDR1 and CDR2 are MNHEY and SVGEGT. The CDR3 loop reads CASSSDGRGHEELFF. The CDR3 bases are TGTGCCAGCAGTTCCGACGGACGGGGGCATGAGGAGCTGTTTTTT.

This clonotype was seen many times. The rearrangement joins TRBV28 to TRBJ2-5; no reliable D call. V lost 5 bases and J 1 base, leaving 11 bases between the germline ends. The CDR3 runs 14 residues. Germline CDR1 is MDHEN and CDR2 is SYDVKM. CDR3 in DNA: TGTGCCAGCAGTAGTCAAGGTCCCCAAGAGACCCAGTACTTC. Translating it yields CASSSQGPQETQYF.

J is TRBJ2-5 and V is TRBV12-3 or TRBV12-4; possibly TRBD2 for D (6 bases). CDR3 length: 15 residues. V dropped 0 bases and J dropped 5 bases, with 13 bases sitting between them. The chain's CDR3 is CASSLARGKLETQYF. DNA for the CDR3: TGTGCCAGCAGTTTAGCGCGGGGTAAATTGGAGACCCAGTACTTC.

The chain recombines TRBV9 with TRBJ1-2; D ambiguous. Trimming shortened V by 0 bases and J by 2 bases, and 11 bases separated the two germline ends. This CDR3 spans 15 amino acids. Per germline, CDR1 SGDLS and CDR2 YYNGEE. The CDR3 region is CASSVAGNSNYGYTF. CDR3 nucleotides: TGTGCCAGCAGCGTAGCTGGGAACTCCAACTATGGCTACACCTTC.

Ten or more counts support this clonotype. The genes are TRBV7-3 and TRBJ1-5; D is undetermined. Germline CDR1 is SGHTA and CDR2 is FQGTGA. Trimming removed 5 bases at V and 1 base at J, with 18 bases between. The length of the CDR3 is 17 residues. In nucleotides, the CDR3 is TGTGCCAGCAGCCCCGGGAGGGAAGGTATGAGCAATCAGCCCCAGCATTTT. Its protein product is CASSPGREGMSNQPQHF.

This clonotype was seen many times. This chain links TRBV29-1 with TRBJ2-2; D is undetermined. Trimming cost V 6 bases and J 0 bases, with 17 bases left between them. The CDR3 runs to 16 residues. In germline, CDR1 is SQVTM, CDR2 ANQGSEA. CDR3 sequence (DNA): TGCAGCGTCCTAGGACGGACCCCAACGAACACCGGGGAGCTGTTTTTT. Amino acids: CSVLGRTPTNTGELFF.

This rearrangement joins TRBV7-3 to TRBJ1-3; D perhaps matches TRBD1 (5 bases). The CDR3 consists of 16 residues. With 5 bases removed from V and 0 bases from J, the gap between germline ends came to 14 bases. The germline CDR1 and CDR2 sequences are SGHTA and FQGTGA. The CDR3 loop reads CASSPDGAFSGNTIYF. The CDR3 region has the DNA TGTGCCAGCAGCCCCGACGGGGCCTTCTCTGGAAACACCATATATTTT.

This clonotype appeared many times. The CDR3 loop is CASRTSGGLGETQYF. As DNA, the CDR3 is TGTGCCAGCCGGACTAGCGGGGGGCTCGGGGAGACCCAGTACTTC. This chain links TRBV12-3 or TRBV12-4 with TRBJ2-5; TRBD2 agrees at 14 bases. The CDR3 extends over 15 amino acids. The V gene end was trimmed by 8 bases and the J gene end by 5 bases; junction bases not matched to a gene: 7.

V and J are TRBV29-1 and TRBJ2-1; the D is unclear. CDR1 and CDR2 from the germline V gene are SQVTM and ANQGSEA. The CDR3 runs 11 residues. V dropped 4 bases and J dropped 12 bases, with 13 bases sitting between them. The CDR3 protein is CSVGDPDGQFF. CDR3 bases: TGCAGCGTTGGAGATCCTGACGGGCAGTTCTTC.

In its sample, this clonotype was seen a few times. This chain links TRBV18 with TRBJ1-3; weak D call: TRBD1 (6 bases). CDR3 length: 16 residues. The germline V gene encodes CDR1 KGHSH and CDR2 LQKENI. Between the trimmed V and J ends, which lost 3 bases and 2 bases, there was a span of 14 bases. The CDR3: CASSPPTGLAGNTIYF. DNA for the CDR3: TGTGCCAGCTCACCCCCGACAGGTCTAGCTGGAAACACCATATATTTT.

This clonotype was observed many times. This sequence joins TRBV28 and TRBJ2-7; unclear D gene. V was shortened by 3 bases and J by 3 bases, with 3 bases between the two germline ends. The CDR3 has 11 residues. Germline V gene data show CDR1 as MDHEN and CDR2 as SYDVKM. The CDR3 nucleotides are TGTGCCAGCAGTTTGCTCTACGAGCAGTACTTC. It yields the protein CASSLLYEQYF.

Remarks on this clonotype: This may be a read error: a much more frequent sequence differs by one nucleotide. As the CDR3 is not closed by the conserved phenylalanine or tryptophan, this likely results from a read error. This sequence joins TRBV7-3 and TRBJ1-1; no definite D call. In germline, CDR1 is SGHTA, CDR2 FQGTGA. Trimming removed 9 bases from V and 9 bases from J, with 8 bases in between. The CDR3 has 9 amino acids. The chain's CDR3 is CAREGKAFL. CDR3 DNA: TGTGCCAGAGAGGGTAAAGCTTTCCTT.